A single T cell receptor beta chain is shown here with its context. Its antigen is not identified. This sequence may be a read error, since a much larger clone differs from it by one base. RNA was extracted from bulk tissue without any cell sorting. Between August and November 2014, newly diagnosed, chemotherapy-naive lung cancer patients underwent thoracic surgery in China. This sample is part of a study of tumor and adjacent non-tumor tissue in lung cancer. Study at large: On average, productive TCRbeta reads reached about 4.2 million per sample.

V gave up 1 base and J gave up 2 bases, with 9 bases separating them. The V gene's germline CDR1 is DFQATT and CDR2 SNEGSKA (reference sequence). The CDR3 is 13 residues long. A modified ARM-PCR protocol with three rounds of nested PCR amplified TCRbeta. TCRdb analysed the multiplex PCR reads with MiXCR anew, one entry per CDR3 protein. The sample shows about 200,000 distinct CDR3 sequences, about 71% of them seen only once. Overall study findings and caveats: In normal lung, the top 100 clones were significantly more dominant than in tumor.

The rearrangement joins TRBV20-1 to TRBJ2-7; D might be TRBD1 or TRBD2, each matching 5 bases. This clonotype was obtained from a man in his 60s with non-small cell lung cancer. Sequenced: lung tumor tissue. CDR3 sequence reads: CSARAGQAYEQYF. The DNA of the CDR3 is TGCAGTGCTAGAGCGGGGCAGGCCTACGAGCAGTACTTC.